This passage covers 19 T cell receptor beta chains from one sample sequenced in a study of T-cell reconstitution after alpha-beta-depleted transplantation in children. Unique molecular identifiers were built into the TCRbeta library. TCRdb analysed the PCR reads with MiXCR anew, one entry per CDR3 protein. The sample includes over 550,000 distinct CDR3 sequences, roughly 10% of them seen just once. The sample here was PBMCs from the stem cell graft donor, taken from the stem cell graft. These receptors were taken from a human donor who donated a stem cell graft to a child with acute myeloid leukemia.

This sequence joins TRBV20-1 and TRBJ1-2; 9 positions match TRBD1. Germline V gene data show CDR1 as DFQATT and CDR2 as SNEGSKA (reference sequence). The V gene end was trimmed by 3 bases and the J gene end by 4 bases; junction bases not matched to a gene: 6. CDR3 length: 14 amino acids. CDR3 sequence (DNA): TGCAGTGCTAGGGGGGACAGGGATTTCTATGGCTACACCTTC. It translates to CSARGDRDFYGYTF.

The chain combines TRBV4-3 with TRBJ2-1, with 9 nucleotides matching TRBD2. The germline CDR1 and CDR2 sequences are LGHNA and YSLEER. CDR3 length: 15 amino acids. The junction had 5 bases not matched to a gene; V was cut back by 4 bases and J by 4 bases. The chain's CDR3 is CASSPNAGGYNEQFF. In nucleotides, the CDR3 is TGCGCCAGCAGCCCCAACGCGGGAGGGTACAATGAGCAGTTCTTC.

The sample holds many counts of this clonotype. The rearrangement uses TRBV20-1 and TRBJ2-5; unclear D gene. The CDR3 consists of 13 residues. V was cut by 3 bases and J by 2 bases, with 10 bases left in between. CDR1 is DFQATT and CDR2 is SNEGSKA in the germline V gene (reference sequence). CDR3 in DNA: TGCAGTGCTAGTCCTGCCTGGCAAGAGACCCAGTACTTC. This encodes CSASPAWQETQYF.

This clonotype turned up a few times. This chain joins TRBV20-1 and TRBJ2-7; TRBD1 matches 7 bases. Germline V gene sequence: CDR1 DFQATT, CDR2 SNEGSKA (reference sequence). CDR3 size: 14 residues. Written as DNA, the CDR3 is TGCACCACTCCCGCCAAGGGGGCTCGATACGAGCAGTACTTC. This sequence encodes CTTPAKGARYEQYF.

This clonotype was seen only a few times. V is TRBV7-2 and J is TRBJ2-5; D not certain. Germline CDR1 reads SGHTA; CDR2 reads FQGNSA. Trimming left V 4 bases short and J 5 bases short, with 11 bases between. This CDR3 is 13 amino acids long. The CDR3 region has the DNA TGTGCCAGCAGCTCCCCGTCGTGGGAGACCCAGTACTTC. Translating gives CASSSPSWETQYF.

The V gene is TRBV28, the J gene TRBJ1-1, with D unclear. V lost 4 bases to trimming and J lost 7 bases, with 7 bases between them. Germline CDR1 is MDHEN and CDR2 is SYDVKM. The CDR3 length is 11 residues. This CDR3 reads CASSSDLEAFF. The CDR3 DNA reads TGTGCCAGCAGTTCCGATCTTGAAGCTTTCTTT.

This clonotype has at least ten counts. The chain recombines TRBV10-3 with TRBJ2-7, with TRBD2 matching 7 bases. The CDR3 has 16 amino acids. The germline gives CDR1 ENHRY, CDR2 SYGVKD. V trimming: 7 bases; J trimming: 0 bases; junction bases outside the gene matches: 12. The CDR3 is CAITEPSGSSSYEQYF. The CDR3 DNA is TGTGCCATCACTGAACCTAGCGGTAGTAGCTCCTACGAGCAGTACTTC.

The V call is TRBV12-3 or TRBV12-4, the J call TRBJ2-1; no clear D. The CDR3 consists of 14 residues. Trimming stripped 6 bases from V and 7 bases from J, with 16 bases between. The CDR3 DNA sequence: TGTGCCAGCAGGCCCGGACGGTCCGGGAATGAGCAGTTCTTC. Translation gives CASRPGRSGNEQFF.

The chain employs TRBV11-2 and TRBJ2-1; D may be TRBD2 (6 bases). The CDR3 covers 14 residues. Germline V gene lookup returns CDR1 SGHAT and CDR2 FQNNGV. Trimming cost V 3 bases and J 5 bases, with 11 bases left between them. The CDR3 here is CASSFGGSNNEQFF. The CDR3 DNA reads TGTGCCAGCAGCTTCGGAGGGTCCAACAATGAGCAGTTCTTC. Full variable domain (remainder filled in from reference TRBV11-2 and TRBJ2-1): EAGVAQSPRYKIIEKRQSVAFWCNPISGHATLYWYQQILGQGPKLLIQFQNNGVVDDSQLPKDRFSAERLKGVDSTLKIQPAKLEDSAVYLCASSFGGSNNEQFFGPGTRLTVL.

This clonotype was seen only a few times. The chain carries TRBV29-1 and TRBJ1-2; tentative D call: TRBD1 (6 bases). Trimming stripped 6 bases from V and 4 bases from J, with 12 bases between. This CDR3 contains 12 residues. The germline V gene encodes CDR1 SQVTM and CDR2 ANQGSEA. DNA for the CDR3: TGCAGCGTACAAGGGGGGAGCTATGGCTACACCTTC. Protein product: CSVQGGSYGYTF.

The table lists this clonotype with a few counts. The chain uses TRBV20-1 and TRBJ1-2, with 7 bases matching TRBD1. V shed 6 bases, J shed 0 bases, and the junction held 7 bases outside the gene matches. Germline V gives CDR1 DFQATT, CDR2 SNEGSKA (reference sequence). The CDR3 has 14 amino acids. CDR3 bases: TGCAGTGCAAGCGGGACAGACCCTAACTATGGCTACACCTTC. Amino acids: CSASGTDPNYGYTF.

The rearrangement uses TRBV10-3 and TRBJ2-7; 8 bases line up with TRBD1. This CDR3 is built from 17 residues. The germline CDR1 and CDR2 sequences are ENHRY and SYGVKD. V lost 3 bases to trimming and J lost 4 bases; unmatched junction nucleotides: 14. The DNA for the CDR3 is TGTGCCATCAGTGACTACAACTGGGGCCAGGGGGCTTACGAGCAGTACTTC. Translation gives CAISDYNWGQGAYEQYF.

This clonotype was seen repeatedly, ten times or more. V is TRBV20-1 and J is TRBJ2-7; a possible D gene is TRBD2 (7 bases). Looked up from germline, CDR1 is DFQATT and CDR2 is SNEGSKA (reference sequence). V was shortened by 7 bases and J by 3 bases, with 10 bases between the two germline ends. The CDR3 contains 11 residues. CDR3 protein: CSGGGVYEQYF. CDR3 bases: TGCAGTGGCGGGGGCGTCTACGAGCAGTACTTC.

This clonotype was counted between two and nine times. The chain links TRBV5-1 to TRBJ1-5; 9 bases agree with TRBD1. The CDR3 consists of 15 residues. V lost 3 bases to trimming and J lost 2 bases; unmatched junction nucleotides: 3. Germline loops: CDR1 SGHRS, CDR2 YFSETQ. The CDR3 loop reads CASSWTGAGNQPQHF. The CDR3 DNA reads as TGCGCCAGCAGCTGGACAGGGGCGGGCAATCAGCCCCAGCATTTT.

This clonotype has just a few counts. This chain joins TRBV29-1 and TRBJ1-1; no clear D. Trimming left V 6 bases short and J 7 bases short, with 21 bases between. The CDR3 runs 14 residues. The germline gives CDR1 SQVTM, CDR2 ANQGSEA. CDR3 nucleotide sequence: TGCAGCGTCCGCCTCGGGGAAGGACCAATTGAAGCTTTCTTT. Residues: CSVRLGEGPIEAFF. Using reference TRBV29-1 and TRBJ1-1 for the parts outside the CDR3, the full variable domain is SAVISQKPSRDICQRGTSLTIQCQVDSQVTMMFWYRQQPGQSLTLIATANQGSEATYESGFVIDKFPISRPNLTFSTLTVSNMSPEDSSIYLCSVRLGEGPIEAFFGQGTRLTVV.

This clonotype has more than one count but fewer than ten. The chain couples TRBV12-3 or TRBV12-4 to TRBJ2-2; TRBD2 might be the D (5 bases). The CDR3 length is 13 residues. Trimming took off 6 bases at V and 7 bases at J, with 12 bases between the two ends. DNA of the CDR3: TGTGCCAGCAGCCTCGATGCGGGCGGGGAGCTGTTTTTT. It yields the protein CASSLDAGGELFF.

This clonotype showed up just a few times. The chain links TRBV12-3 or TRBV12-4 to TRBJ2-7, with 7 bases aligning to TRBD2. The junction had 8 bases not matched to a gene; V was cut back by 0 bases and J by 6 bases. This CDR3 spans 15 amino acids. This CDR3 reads CASSLAGGQSPEQYF. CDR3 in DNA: TGTGCCAGCAGTTTAGCGGGAGGGCAGTCCCCCGAGCAGTACTTC.

The CDR3 is CAISESASGIYNEQFF. CDR3 DNA: TGTGCCATCAGTGAAAGCGCTAGCGGGATATACAATGAGCAGTTCTTC. V usage is TRBV10-3 and J usage is TRBJ2-1; 9 bases are shared with TRBD2. V lost 3 bases and J lost 4; bases outside the gene matches: 7. This CDR3 has 16 amino acids. The germline CDR1 and CDR2 sequences are ENHRY and SYGVKD.

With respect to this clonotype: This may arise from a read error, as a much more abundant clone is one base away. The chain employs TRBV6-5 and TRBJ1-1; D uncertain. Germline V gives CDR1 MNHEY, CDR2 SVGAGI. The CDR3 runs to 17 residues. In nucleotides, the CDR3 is TGTGCCAGCAGTTACTGGGGTGGATGGTCGGAGAACACTGAAGTTTTCTTT. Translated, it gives CASSYWGGWSENTEVFF.